This T cell receptor (beta chain) was sequenced during a study of cytomegalovirus exposure and HLA in healthy donors. The PCR made use of 60 Vbeta and 13 Jbeta primers. Some clones are missing from TCRdb's copy, which holds only in-frame ones; the method was immunoSEQ multiplex PCR. The repertoire holds about 130,000 clones, with 77% as singletons. Note on this clone: Its antigen is still unknown.

This CDR3 has 14 amino acids. Trimming pared 5 bases from V and 4 bases from J, leaving 9 bases between. The germline CDR1 and CDR2 sequences are SGHTA and FQGTGA. Study conclusions and caveats: Exclusion as indistinguishable affected some V segments, including TRBV6-2 and TRBV6-3. Cytomegalovirus status was reportedly diagnosed by the classifier with high sensitivity and specificity. A later analysis revealed that TCR association rates differed between HLA loci, peaking at DRB1 and bottoming out at HLA-C.

These donors, healthy bone marrow donors, were studied. The chain combines TRBV7-3 with TRBJ2-6; no clear D. The sequence was collected from a male donor in good health and CMV-seronegative. What was sequenced was PBMCs. The CDR3 region is CASSSISGANVLTF. CDR3 nucleotide sequence: TGTGCCAGCAGCAGCATTTCAGGGGCCAACGTCCTGACTTTC.